This T cell receptor beta chain was captured by sequencing in a study of T cells after yellow fever vaccination. In TCRdb, the 5' RACE reads were re-called with MiXCR into one record per CDR3 protein. The sample records 300,000 to 400,000 distinct CDR3 sequences, 7% to 10% being singletons. The CDR3 extends over 12 amino acids. Germline-derived CDR1 and CDR2 are LNHDA and SQIVND (reference sequence). The V gene end was trimmed by 5 bases and the J gene end by 11 bases; junction bases not matched to a gene: 6. The receptor was isolated from a young man who received the YFV17D yellow fever vaccine. The source was PBMCs, collected about 41 days after the first yellow fever vaccination. The chain links TRBV19 to TRBJ1-1; 9 bases are shared with TRBD1. CDR3 sequence (DNA): TGTGCCAGTAGTCGACAGGGGGTGATGGCTTTCTTT. Translating it yields CASSRQGVMAFF.